A selection of T cell receptor beta chains follows, all from one sample in a study of cytomegalovirus exposure and HLA in healthy donors. TCRdb keeps only in-frame clones here, not all; method: immunoSEQ multiplex PCR. Here the sample spans about 180,000 clones, roughly four fifths being singletons. The sample taken for sequencing was PBMCs. All receptors derive from a male donor in good health and CMV-seronegative. Both conserved end residues are part of each CDR3. A D gene is named only where the DNA matches it firmly. The size of a clone is reported for some rows only, either as once, few or many, or as a class for expanded clones.

v_call	j_call	clone_size	d_call	cdr3_nt	cdr3_aa
TRBV7-9	TRBJ1-1	-	TRBD1	TGTGCCAGCAGCTTGGGATACCTACGGGACAGGGGGACGAACACTGAAGCTTTCTTT	CASSLGYLRDRGTNTEAFF
TRBV30	TRBJ1-1	few	TRBD1	TGTGCCTGGATTACGGACAGGGGGAACACTGAAGCTTTCTTT	CAWITDRGNTEAFF
TRBV10-1	TRBJ1-1	-	-	TGCGCCAGCAGATTACGAGTTTCAGGGGAAGCTTTCTTT	CASRLRVSGEAFF
TRBV6-1	TRBJ1-5	-	TRBD1	TGTGCCAGCAGTGAAGGACAGGGGAATCAGCCCCAGCATTTT	CASSEGQGNQPQHF
TRBV9	TRBJ2-3	-	-	TGTGCCAGCAGCGTCGTAGGTCGGGATCCAGATACGCAGTATTTT	CASSVVGRDPDTQYF
TRBV6-6	TRBJ1-1	-	TRBD1	TGTGCCAGCAGCTCACCCGGGGACAGGGTTGCTTTCTTT	CASSSPGDRVAFF
TRBV28	TRBJ1-5	-	TRBD1	TGTGCCAGCACTGCAGGGGGTAGCAATCAGCCCCAGCATTTT	CASTAGGSNQPQHF
TRBV10-3	TRBJ2-2	-	-	TGTGCCATCAGTGAACGAGATATCGGGGAGCTGTTTTTT	CAISERDIGELFF
TRBV29-1	TRBJ2-3	-	-	TGCAGCTTACGGGACAACACAGATACGCAGTATTTT	CSLRDNTDTQYF
TRBV2	TRBJ2-1	-	-	TGTGCCAGCAGTGCGAGGGAGGACGGGAATGAGCAGTTCTTC	CASSAREDGNEQFF
TRBV28	TRBJ1-1	-	TRBD1	TGTGCCAGCAGTGCTCTTTCCGTTACAGGGGCCCGAACTGAAGCTTTCTTT	CASSALSVTGARTEAFF
TRBV11-2	TRBJ2-6	-	-	TGTGCCAGCAACGATCTACCCGGGGCCAACGTCCTGACTTTC	CASNDLPGANVLTF
TRBV4-2	TRBJ2-7	-	TRBD1	TGTGCCAGCAGCCCCCTCCAGTGGGGCGACAGGGCGGACGAGCAGTACTTC	CASSPLQWGDRADEQYF
TRBV12-5	TRBJ1-2	-	TRBD1	TGTGCTAGTGGTTTGCCGGCCGGGACAGGTCTTAACTATGGCTACACCTTC	CASGLPAGTGLNYGYTF
TRBV6-1	TRBJ2-7	-	-	TGTGCCAGCAGCGGGACAACTTACTACGAGCAGTACTTC	CASSGTTYYEQYF
TRBV29-1	TRBJ2-3	-	-	TGCAGCGTTGAAAGGGGGCCGAGCGGGCGGACCGCCACAGATACGCAGTATTTT	CSVERGPSGRTATDTQYF
TRBV30	TRBJ1-5	-	-	TGTGCCTGGACAAAGGGGTCGTGGCAGAATCAGCCCCAGCATTTT	CAWTKGSWQNQPQHF
TRBV30	TRBJ2-3	-	-	TGTGCCTGGAGTGTACAGGATACGCAGTATTTT	CAWSVQDTQYF
TRBV2	TRBJ1-2	-	TRBD1	TGTGCCAGCAGGGGGACAGGGAAGGATCCGTCGCTCACCTTC	CASRGTGKDPSLTF
TRBV5-1	TRBJ1-1	few	-	TGCGCCAGCAGCTTGGGACTAATGAACACTGAAGCTTTCTTT	CASSLGLMNTEAFF
TRBV6-6	TRBJ2-1	-	TRBD2	TGTGCCAGCGGAAAACTAGCGGGGGAGCAGTTCTTC	CASGKLAGEQFF
TRBV9	TRBJ1-1	few	-	TGTGCCAGCAGCGTAGGAGGAGGTCTGAACACTGAAGCTTTCTTT	CASSVGGGLNTEAFF
TRBV18	TRBJ1-1	few	TRBD1	TGTGCCAGCTCACTAAACAGGGGTGGGAGAGGAACTGAAGCTTTCTTT	CASSLNRGGRGTEAFF
TRBV6-1	TRBJ2-7	-	TRBD2	TGTGCCAGCAGTCCACAACTAGCGGGGGGCTACGAGCAGTACTTC	CASSPQLAGGYEQYF
TRBV6-5	TRBJ2-7	-	-	TGTGCCAGCAGCGGCGGGTACGAGCAGTACTTC	CASSGGYEQYF
TRBV14	TRBJ2-7	-	-	TGTGCCAGCAGCCAAGAAGGGGGAGTCAAATTC	CASSQEGGVKF
TRBV10-3	TRBJ2-7	-	-	TGTGCCATCAGTGACCCGAGCTACGAGCAGTACTTC	CAISDPSYEQYF
TRBV7-3	TRBJ2-5	once	-	TGTGCCAGCAGCGAAACCCTACAAGAGACCCAGTACTTC	CASSETLQETQYF
TRBV6-6	TRBJ1-6	-	TRBD1	TGTGCCAGCATCGACGACAGGGGGAATTCACCCCTCCACTTT	CASIDDRGNSPLHF
TRBV9	TRBJ2-7	-	TRBD2	TGTGCCAGCAGCGCCCTCGGGAGGGGAGAGCAGTACTTC	CASSALGRGEQYF
TRBV9	TRBJ2-7	-	-	TGTGCCAGCAGCGTAGGATCCGGGCGGGGCCAAACCTACGAGCAGTACTTC	CASSVGSGRGQTYEQYF
TRBV5-1	TRBJ1-4	few	TRBD1	TGCGCCAGCAGCGAACAGGGGTCATTCGGAGGACTGTTTTTT	CASSEQGSFGGLFF
TRBV18	TRBJ2-5	-	-	TGTGCCAGCTCACCATGGGCTCAAGAGACCCAGTACTTC	CASSPWAQETQYF
TRBV28	TRBJ1-1	-	TRBD1	TGTGCCAGCAGCCCAGGGACAGGGTCCTACACTGAAGCTTTCTTT	CASSPGTGSYTEAFF
TRBV28	TRBJ2-1	-	TRBD2	TGTGCCAGCACGTCGACTAGCGGGGGGGTCGATGAGCAGTTCTTC	CASTSTSGGVDEQFF
TRBV27	TRBJ2-7	-	TRBD2	TGTGCCAGCAGTCCCACGTTGGGTCTAGCGGGAGTAAACCACGAGCAGTACTTC	CASSPTLGLAGVNHEQYF
TRBV28	TRBJ1-5	few	-	TGTGCCAGCAGTTTAAGACGGAAAAAAACGGGGGAAGATCAGCCCCAGCATTTT	CASSLRRKKTGEDQPQHF
TRBV19	TRBJ1-2	-	-	TGTGCCAGTACCTGGGCAGGGAACTATGGCTACACCTTC	CASTWAGNYGYTF